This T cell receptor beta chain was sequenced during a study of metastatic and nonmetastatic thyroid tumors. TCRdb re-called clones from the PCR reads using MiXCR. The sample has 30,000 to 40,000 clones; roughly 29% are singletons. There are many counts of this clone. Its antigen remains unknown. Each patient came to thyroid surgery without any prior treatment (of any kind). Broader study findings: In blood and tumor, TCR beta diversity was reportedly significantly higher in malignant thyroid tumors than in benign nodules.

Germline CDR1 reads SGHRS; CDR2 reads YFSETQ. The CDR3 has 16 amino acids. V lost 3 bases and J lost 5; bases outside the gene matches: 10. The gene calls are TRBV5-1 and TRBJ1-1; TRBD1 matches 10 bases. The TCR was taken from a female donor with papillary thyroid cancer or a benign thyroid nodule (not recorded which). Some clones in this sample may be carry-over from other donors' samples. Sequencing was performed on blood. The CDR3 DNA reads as TGCGCCAGCAGCTACTCGGGACAGGGGCGCATGACTGAAGCTTTCTTT. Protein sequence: CASSYSGQGRMTEAFF.